This T cell receptor (beta chain) was captured by sequencing in a study of shared clonotypes between healthy human individuals. CD45RO-negative, CCR7-positively selected cells formed the naive CD8 fraction, excluding terminally differentiated effector memory CD45RA+ cells. There are 14 residues in the CDR3. The V and J ends lost 2 bases and 2 bases, in that order; junction bases with no gene match: 2. Looked up from germline, CDR1 is SGDLS and CDR2 is YYNGEE. Concerning this clone: Its antigen remains unidentified. This CDR3 is also generated by other DNA sequences in the sample.

Here immunoSEQ multiplex PCR was the method, and the copy in TCRdb shows in-frame clones only, minus some. The sample lists some 2.1 million clones; approximately 94% were seen once. Notes on the study in general: Even with large depth, rarefaction showed that sorted-subset sequencing was incomplete.

This receptor was identified in a man aged 18 to 30 in good health. The sample taken for sequencing was naive CD8+ T cells sorted from blood. The genes are TRBV9 and TRBJ1-1; TRBD1 matches at 8 bases. The CDR3 DNA follows: TGTGCCAGCAGCGTGGCAGGGGGCAACACTGAAGCTTTCTTT. Translation gives CASSVAGGNTEAFF.